The 10 T cell receptor beta chains below all came from one sample that was sequenced in a study of blood T cell repertoires in COVID-19. The table came from immunoSEQ multiplex PCR; TCRdb's copy has only in-frame clones and leaves some out. This table holds about 86,000 clones, approximately 80% found once. The specimen sequenced was peripheral blood. The origin of the receptors is a woman aged 80 or over with active or convalescent COVID-19.

V usage is TRBV5-4 and J usage is TRBJ1-4, with a weak D call TRBD1 (5 bases). The length of the CDR3 is 15 residues. Per germline, CDR1 SGHNT and CDR2 YYREEE (reference sequence). V lost 0 bases and J lost 8, with 14 bases in between. The DNA for the CDR3 is TGTGCCAGCAGCTTGGGGAAAGGGGAAGCGGAAAAACTGTTTTTT. It encodes CASSLGKGEAEKLFF.

This chain connects TRBV11-3 to TRBJ2-3, with a possible D match to TRBD2 (5 bases). Looked up from germline, CDR1 is SGHNT and CDR2 is YENEEA. The CDR3 runs 16 residues. V shed 5 bases and J shed 2 bases, with 17 bases lying between them. Here the CDR3 reads CASSPHGGWITDTQYF. The CDR3 DNA sequence: TGTGCCAGCAGCCCCCATGGCGGGTGGATCACAGATACGCAGTATTTT.

CDR3 sequence (DNA): TGCGCCAGCAGCCCTCCGTTACTAGCGGGGGCCGACAATGAGCAGTTCTTC. Translating gives CASSPPLLAGADNEQFF. The chain has TRBV5-1 and TRBJ2-1; 11 nucleotides line up with TRBD2. Germline V CDR1 and CDR2: SGHRS, YFSETQ. This CDR3 region has 17 residues. V shed 4 bases and J 5 bases; nucleotides not matched to a gene: 11.

The V call is TRBV3-1 (or the pseudogene TRBV3-2), the J call TRBJ2-2; the D is unclear. The germline gives CDR1 LGHDT, CDR2 YNNKEL (reference sequence). This CDR3 spans 13 amino acids. V lost 5 bases and J 4 bases, leaving 8 bases between the germline ends. The CDR3: CASSVSFTGELFF. CDR3 sequence (DNA): TGTGCCAGCAGCGTATCCTTCACCGGGGAGCTGTTTTTT.

J is TRBJ1-6 and V is TRBV11-2; D is uncertain. From germline, CDR1 is SGHAT and CDR2 FQNNGV. The CDR3 is 13 amino acids. With 4 bases removed from V and 9 bases from J, the gap between germline ends came to 10 bases. CDR3 in DNA: TGTGCCAGCAGCTCCCTCGGGAGTTCACCCCTCCACTTT. Translated: CASSSLGSSPLHF.

The chain has TRBV5-1 and TRBJ2-5; D uncertain. The germline V and J ends were trimmed by 4 bases and 5 bases, with 9 bases remaining between them. The length of the CDR3 is 12 residues. Germline V CDR1 and CDR2: SGHRS, YFSETQ. The CDR3 sequence is CASSGQSETQYF. CDR3 bases: TGCGCCAGCAGCGGGCAGTCGGAGACCCAGTACTTC.

The chain joins TRBV19 to TRBJ2-1; 11 positions match TRBD1. Trimming at V came to 3 bases and at J to 7 bases, leaving 8 bases not matched to a gene. Germline-derived CDR1 and CDR2 are LNHDA and SQIVND (reference sequence). This CDR3 comprises 16 residues. The CDR3 DNA sequence: TGTGCCAGTAGTATTCAGGACAGGGGGCCCCTAAATGAGCAGTTCTTC. This translates into CASSIQDRGPLNEQFF.

V usage is TRBV28 and J usage is TRBJ1-2; no definite D call. Per germline, CDR1 MDHEN and CDR2 SYDVKM. The CDR3 spans 11 residues. Deletions cut 6 bases from V and 8 bases from J, with 10 bases between. The CDR3 loop reads CASSSFYGYTF. CDR3 DNA: TGTGCCAGCAGCTCCTTCTACGGCTACACCTTC.

There are a few counts of this clone. The chain combines TRBV11-2 with TRBJ2-1; 7 positions match TRBD2. Germline loops: CDR1 SGHAT, CDR2 FQNNGV. With V trimmed by 5 bases and J by 1 base, 11 bases remained unmatched. The CDR3 sequence is 17 residues long. DNA for the CDR3: TGTGCCAGCAGCAGCCGGGGGGTCCGCGGGTCCTACAATGAGCAGTTCTTC. As protein: CASSSRGVRGSYNEQFF.

The V call is TRBV5-6, the J call TRBJ1-5; a possible D gene is TRBD1 (6 bases). This CDR3 has 15 residues. Germline assignment: CDR1 SGHDT and CDR2 YYEEEE. Trimming cost V 1 base and J 2 bases, with 10 bases left between them. The CDR3 bases are TGTGCCAGCAGCTTGCGGGGGGCCGGCAATCAGCCCCAGCATTTT. Residues: CASSLRGAGNQPQHF.